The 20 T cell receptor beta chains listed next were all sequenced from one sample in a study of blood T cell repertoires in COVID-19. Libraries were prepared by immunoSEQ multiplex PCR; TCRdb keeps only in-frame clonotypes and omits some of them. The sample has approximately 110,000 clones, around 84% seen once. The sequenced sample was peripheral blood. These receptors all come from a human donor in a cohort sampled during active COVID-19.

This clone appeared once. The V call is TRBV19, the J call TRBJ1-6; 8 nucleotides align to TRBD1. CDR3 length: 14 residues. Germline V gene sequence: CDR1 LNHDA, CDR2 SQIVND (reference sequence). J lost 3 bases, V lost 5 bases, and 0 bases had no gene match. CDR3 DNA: TGTGCCAGTAGTGACAGGGGCTATAATTCACCCCTCCACTTT. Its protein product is CASSDRGYNSPLHF.

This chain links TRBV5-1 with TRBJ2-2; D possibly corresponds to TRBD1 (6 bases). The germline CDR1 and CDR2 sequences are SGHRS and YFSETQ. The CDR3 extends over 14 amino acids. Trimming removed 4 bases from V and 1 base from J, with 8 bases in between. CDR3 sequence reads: CASSIQGNTGELFF. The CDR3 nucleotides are TGCGCCAGCAGCATACAGGGGAACACCGGGGAGCTGTTTTTT.

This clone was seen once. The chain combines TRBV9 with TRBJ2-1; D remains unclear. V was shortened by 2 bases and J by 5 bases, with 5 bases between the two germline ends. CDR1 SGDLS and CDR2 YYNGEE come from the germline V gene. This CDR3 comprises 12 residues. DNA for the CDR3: TGTGCCAGCAGCGTCCGGGACAATGAGCAGTTCTTC. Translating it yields CASSVRDNEQFF.

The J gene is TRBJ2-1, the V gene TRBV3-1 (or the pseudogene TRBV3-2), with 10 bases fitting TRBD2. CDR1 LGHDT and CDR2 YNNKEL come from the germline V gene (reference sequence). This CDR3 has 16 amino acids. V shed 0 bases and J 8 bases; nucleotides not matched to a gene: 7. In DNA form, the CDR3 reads TGTGCCAGCAGCCAAGATCTAGCGGGAGAGTCGGATGAGCAGTTCTTC. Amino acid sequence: CASSQDLAGESDEQFF.

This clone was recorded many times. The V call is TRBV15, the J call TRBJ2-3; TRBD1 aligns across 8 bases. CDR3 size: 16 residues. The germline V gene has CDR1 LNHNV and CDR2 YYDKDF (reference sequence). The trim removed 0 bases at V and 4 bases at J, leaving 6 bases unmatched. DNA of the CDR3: TGTGCCACCAGCAGAGATCGTATACAGGGGGCAGATACGCAGTATTTT. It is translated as CATSRDRIQGADTQYF. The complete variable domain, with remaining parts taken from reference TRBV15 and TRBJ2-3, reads DAMVIQNPRYQVTQFGKPVTLSCSQTLNHNVMYWYQQKSSQAPKLLFHYYDKDFNNEADTPDNFQSRRPNTSFCFLDIRSPGLGDTAMYLCATSRDRIQGADTQYFGPGTRLTVL.

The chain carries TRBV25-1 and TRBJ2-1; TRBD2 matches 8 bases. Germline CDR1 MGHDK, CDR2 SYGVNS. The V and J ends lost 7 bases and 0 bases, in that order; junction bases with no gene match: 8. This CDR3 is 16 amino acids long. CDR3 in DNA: TGTGCCAGCAAGGAGACGGGAGGGAGCTCCTACAATGAGCAGTTCTTC. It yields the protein CASKETGGSSYNEQFF.

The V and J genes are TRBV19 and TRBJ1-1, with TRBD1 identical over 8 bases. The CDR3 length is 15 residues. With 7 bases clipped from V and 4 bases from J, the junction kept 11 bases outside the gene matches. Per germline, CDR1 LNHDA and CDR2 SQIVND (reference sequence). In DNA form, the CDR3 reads TGTGCCAGTACCCCTTTGGACAGGGAAACCACTGAAGCTTTCTTT. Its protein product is CASTPLDRETTEAFF.

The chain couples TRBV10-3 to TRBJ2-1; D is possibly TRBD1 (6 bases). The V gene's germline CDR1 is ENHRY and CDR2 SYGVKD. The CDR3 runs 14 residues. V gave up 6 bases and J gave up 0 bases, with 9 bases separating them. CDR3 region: CAIRQGYSYNEQFF. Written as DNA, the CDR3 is TGTGCCATCAGACAGGGCTACTCCTACAATGAGCAGTTCTTC.

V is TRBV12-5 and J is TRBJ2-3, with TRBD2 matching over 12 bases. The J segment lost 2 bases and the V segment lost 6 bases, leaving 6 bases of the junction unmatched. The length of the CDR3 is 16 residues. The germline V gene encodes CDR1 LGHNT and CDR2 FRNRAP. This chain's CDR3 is CASGPGLAGTTDTQYF. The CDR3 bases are TGTGCTAGTGGCCCCGGACTAGCGGGGACCACAGATACGCAGTATTTT.

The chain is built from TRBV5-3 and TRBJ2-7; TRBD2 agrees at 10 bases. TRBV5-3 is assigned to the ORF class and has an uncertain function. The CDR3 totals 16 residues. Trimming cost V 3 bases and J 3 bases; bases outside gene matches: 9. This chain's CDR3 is CARSSGLAVTLYEQYF. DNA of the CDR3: TGTGCCAGAAGCTCCGGACTAGCGGTTACACTCTACGAGCAGTACTTC.

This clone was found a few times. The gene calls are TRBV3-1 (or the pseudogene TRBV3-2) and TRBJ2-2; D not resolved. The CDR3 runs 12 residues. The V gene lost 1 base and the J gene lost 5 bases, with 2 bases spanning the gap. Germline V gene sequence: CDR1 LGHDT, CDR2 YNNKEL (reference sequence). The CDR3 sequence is CASSQATGELFF. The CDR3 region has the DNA TGTGCCAGCAGCCAAGCAACCGGGGAGCTGTTTTTT.

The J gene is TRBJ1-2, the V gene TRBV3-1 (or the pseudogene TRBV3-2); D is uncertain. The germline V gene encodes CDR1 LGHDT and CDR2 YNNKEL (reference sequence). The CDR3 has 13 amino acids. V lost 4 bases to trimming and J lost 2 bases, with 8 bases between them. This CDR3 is CASSPAENYGYTF. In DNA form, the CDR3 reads TGTGCCAGCAGCCCCGCGGAGAACTATGGCTACACCTTC.

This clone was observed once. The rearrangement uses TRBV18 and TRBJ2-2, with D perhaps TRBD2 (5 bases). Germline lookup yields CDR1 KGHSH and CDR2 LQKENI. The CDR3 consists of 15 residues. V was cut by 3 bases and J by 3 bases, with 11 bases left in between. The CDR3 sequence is CASSPNTGDTGELFF. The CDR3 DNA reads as TGTGCCAGCTCACCCAATACCGGGGACACCGGGGAGCTGTTTTTT.

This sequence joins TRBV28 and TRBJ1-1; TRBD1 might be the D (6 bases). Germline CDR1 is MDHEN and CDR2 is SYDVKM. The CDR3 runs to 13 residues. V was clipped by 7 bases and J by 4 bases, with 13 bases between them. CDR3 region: CASTQGGGTEAFF. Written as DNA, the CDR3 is TGTGCCAGCACTCAGGGAGGGGGCACTGAAGCTTTCTTT.

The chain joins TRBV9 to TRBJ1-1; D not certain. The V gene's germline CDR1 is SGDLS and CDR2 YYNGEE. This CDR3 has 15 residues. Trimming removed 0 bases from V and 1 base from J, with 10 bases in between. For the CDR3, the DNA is TGTGCCAGCAGCGTAGGGCGTACAGCGAACACTGAAGCTTTCTTT. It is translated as CASSVGRTANTEAFF.

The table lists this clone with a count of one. CDR3 sequence (DNA): TGCGCCAGCAGCTTGGGGACAGGGTCTGGAAACACCATATATTTT. Protein: CASSLGTGSGNTIYF. The rearrangement uses TRBV5-1 and TRBJ1-3, with TRBD1 identical over 8 bases. The CDR3 runs 15 residues. Trimming cost V 0 bases and J 1 base; bases outside gene matches: 0. From germline, CDR1 is SGHRS and CDR2 YFSETQ.

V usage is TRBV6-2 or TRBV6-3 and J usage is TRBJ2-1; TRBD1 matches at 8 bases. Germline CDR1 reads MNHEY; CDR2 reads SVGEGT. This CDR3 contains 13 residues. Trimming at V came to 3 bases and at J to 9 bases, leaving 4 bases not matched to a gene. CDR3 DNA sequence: TGTGCCAGCAGTTATGGACAGGGTGGTGAGCAGTTCTTC. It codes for CASSYGQGGEQFF.

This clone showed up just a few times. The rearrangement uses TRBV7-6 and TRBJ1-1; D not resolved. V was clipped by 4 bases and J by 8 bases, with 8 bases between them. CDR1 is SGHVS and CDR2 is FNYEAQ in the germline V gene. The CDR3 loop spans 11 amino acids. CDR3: CASSSGGEAFF. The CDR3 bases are TGTGCCAGCAGCTCAGGAGGAGAAGCTTTCTTT.

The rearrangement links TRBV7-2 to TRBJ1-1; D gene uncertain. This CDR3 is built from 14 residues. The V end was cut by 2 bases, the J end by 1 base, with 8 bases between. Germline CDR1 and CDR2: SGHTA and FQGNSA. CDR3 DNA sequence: TGTGCCAGCAGCTTACGCCAGGCGAACACTGAAGCTTTCTTT. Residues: CASSLRQANTEAFF.

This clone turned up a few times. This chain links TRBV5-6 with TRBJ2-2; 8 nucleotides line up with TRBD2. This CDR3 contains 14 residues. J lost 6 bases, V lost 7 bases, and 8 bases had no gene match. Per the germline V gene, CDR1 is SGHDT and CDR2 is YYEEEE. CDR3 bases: TGTGCCAGCGATTCTAGCGGGTACCCCGGGGAGCTGTTTTTT. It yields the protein CASDSSGYPGELFF.